This T cell receptor beta chain was identified in a study of T cells in Graves' hyperthyroidism and ophthalmopathy. With regard to this clonotype: What it binds is unknown.

Exclusions: uncontrolled infection, other autoimmune disease, pregnancy, lactation. Study observations and caveats: Blood samples included most of the expanded thyroid clonotypes exceeding 0.001. The model's output predicted ophthalmopathy at a median of roughly 6.9 months prior to onset.

Researchers took RNA transcripts and amplified the TCR beta CDR3 regions from them. First-round RT-PCR targeting the TCR CDR3 was performed with the HTBI primer set. TCRdb processed the multiplex PCR reads anew with MiXCR; each CDR3 protein has one entry. The sample yields approximately 510,000 distinct CDR3 sequences, around 50% seen once. Germline CDR1 SGHTA, CDR2 FQGNSA. The V and J ends lost 8 bases and 1 base respectively, with 8 bases between them. The CDR3 extends over 12 amino acids. The chain employs TRBV7-2 and TRBJ1-1, with D possibly TRBD1 on 5 matching bases. Sequencing used peripheral blood or thyroid tissue (not recorded which). This TCR was sampled from an adult woman with Graves' disease, either hyperthyroidism or ophthalmopathy (not recorded which). The CDR3 reads CASGHRNTEAFF. CDR3 bases: TGTGCCAGCGGACACCGGAACACTGAAGCTTTCTTT.